This TCR beta chain was documented in a study of T cells after somatic rescue of genetic block. Germline V gene data show CDR1 as SGHDN and CDR2 as FVKESK. The CDR3 sequence is 14 residues long. The ends were cut back, 4 bases at V and 2 bases at J, with 8 bases in the middle. The data were produced by immunoSEQ multiplex PCR, yet TCRdb's version contains in-frame clones alone and is incomplete. Altogether 70,000 to 85,000 clones are present, approximately 90% being singletons, with the ten largest covering around 2.8%. The V call is TRBV14, the J call TRBJ2-2; D is unresolved. The clonotype comes from a man aged 25-45 years. The sample taken for sequencing was peripheral blood mononuclear cells (PBMCs). The CDR3 is CASSRTFNTGELFF. The DNA of the CDR3 is TGTGCCAGCAGCCGAACGTTTAACACCGGGGAGCTGTTTTTT. The variable domain in full, with the rest retrieved from reference TRBV14 and TRBJ2-2, is EAGVTQFPSHSVIEKGQTVTLRCDPISGHDNLYWYRRVMGKEIKFLLHFVKESKQDESGMPNNRFLAERTGGTYSTLKVQPAELEDSGVYFCASSRTFNTGELFFGEGSRLTVL.